This TCR beta chain came from a study of CD8 T cells in Susac syndrome. Study-level findings and limits: An acknowledgment was made by the study that its TCR sequencing and HLA analysis involved relatively few individuals.

This clonotype was found a few times. The antigen is undetermined. With random hexamers, reverse transcription was performed on about 0.5 to 1 ug of RNA. A single record per CDR3 protein comes from TCRdb applying MiXCR to the immunoSEQ multiplex PCR reads. The sample contains about 120,000 distinct CDR3 sequences, 80% to 95% of which appear only once. This TCR was sampled from a human donor in good health. The source material was CD4+ T cells from PBMCs.

The CDR3 reads CASSSGTSYEQYF. The CDR3 nucleotides are TGTGCCAGCAGCTCCGGGACATCCTACGAGCAGTACTTC. J is TRBJ2-7 and V is TRBV5-4; maybe TRBD1 (6 bases). Germline V gene lookup returns CDR1 SGHNT and CDR2 YYREEE (reference sequence). CDR3 length equals 13 residues. Trimming took off 3 bases at V and 1 base at J, with 8 bases between the two ends.